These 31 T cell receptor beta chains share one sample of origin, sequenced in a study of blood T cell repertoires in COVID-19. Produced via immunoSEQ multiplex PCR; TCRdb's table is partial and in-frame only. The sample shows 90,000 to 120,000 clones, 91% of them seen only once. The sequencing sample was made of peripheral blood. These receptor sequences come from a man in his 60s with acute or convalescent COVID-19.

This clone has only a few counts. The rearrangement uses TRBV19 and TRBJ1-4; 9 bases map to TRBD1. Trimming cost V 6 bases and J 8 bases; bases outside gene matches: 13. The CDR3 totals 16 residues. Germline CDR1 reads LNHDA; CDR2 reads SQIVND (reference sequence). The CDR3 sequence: CASRTIRDRDEEKLFF. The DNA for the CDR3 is TGTGCCAGTAGGACGATAAGGGACAGGGATGAAGAAAAACTGTTTTTT.

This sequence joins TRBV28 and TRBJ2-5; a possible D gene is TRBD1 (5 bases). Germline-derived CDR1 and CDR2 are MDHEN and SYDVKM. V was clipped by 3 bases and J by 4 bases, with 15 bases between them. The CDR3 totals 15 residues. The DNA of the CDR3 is TGTGCCAGCAGTTTCTCGCAGGGCCCCCGAGAGACCCAGTACTTC. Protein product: CASSFSQGPRETQYF.

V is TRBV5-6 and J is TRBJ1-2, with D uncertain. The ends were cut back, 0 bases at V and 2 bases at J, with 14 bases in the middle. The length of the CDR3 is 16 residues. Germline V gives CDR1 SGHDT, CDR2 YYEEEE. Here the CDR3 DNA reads TGTGCCAGCAGCTTGGGGGCCGTCTTCCCAAACTATGGCTACACCTTC. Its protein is CASSLGAVFPNYGYTF. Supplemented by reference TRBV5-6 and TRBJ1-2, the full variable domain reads DAGVTQSPTHLIKTRGQQVTLRCSPKSGHDTVSWYQQALGQGPQFIFQYYEEEERQRGNFPDRFSGHQFPNYSSELNVNALLLGDSALYLCASSLGAVFPNYGYTFGSGTRLTVV.

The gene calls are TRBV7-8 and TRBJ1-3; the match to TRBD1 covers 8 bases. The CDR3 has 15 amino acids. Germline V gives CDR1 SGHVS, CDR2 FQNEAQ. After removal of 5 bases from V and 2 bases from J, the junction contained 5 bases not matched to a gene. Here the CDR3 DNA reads TGTGCCAGCAGCCCCGGACAGGGTCCTGGAAACACCATATATTTT. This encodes CASSPGQGPGNTIYF. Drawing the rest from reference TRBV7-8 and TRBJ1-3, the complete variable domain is GAGVSQSPRYKVAKRGQDVALRCDPISGHVSLFWYQQALGQGPEFLTYFQNEAQLDKSGLPSDRFFAERPEGSVSTLKIQRTQQEDSAVYLCASSPGQGPGNTIYFGEGSWLTVV.

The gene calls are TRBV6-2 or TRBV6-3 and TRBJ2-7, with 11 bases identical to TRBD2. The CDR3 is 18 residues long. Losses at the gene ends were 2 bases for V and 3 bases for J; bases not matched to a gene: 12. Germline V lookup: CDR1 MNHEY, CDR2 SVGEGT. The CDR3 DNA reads TGTGCCAGCAGTTACCCCCCCCCGCGACTAGCGGGATTCTACGAGCAGTACGTC. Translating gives CASSYPPPRLAGFYEQYV.

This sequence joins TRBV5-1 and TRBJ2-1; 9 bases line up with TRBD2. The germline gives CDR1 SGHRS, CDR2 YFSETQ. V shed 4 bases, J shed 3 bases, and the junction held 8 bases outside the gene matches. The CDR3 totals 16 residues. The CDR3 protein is CASSLRVAGDYNEQFF. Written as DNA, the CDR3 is TGCGCCAGCAGCCTCAGGGTAGCGGGGGACTACAATGAGCAGTTCTTC.

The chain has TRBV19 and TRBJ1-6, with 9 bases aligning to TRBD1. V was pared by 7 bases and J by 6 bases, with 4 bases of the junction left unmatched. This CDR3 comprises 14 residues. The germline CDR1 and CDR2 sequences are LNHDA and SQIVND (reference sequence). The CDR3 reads CASTLGQGNSPLHF. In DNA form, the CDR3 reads TGTGCCAGTACCCTGGGACAGGGTAATTCACCCCTCCACTTT.

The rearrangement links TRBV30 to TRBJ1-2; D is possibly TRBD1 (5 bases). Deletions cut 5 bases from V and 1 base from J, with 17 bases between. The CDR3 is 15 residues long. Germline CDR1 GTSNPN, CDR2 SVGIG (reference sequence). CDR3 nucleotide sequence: TGTGCCTGGCGGACAACCGGTCCCCTTAACTATGGCTACACCTTC. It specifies CAWRTTGPLNYGYTF.

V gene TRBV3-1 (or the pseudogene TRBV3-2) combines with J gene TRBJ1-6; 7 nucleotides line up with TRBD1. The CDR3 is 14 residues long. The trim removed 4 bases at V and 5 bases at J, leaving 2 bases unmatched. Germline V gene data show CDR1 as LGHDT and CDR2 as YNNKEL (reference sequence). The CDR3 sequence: CASSPGTDNSPLHF. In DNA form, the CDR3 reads TGTGCCAGCAGCCCCGGGACAGATAATTCACCCCTCCACTTT.

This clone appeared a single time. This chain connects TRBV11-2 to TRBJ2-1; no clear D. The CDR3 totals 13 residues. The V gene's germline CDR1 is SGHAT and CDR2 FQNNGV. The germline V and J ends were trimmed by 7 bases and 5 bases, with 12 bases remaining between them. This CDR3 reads CASNYPPNNEQFF. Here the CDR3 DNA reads TGTGCCAGCAACTACCCCCCCAACAATGAGCAGTTCTTC.

CDR3 sequence reads: CASRPDGTRVGEQFF. The CDR3 DNA sequence: TGTGCCAGCAGGCCCGACGGGACTAGAGTAGGTGAGCAGTTCTTC. The rearrangement links TRBV2 to TRBJ2-1; TRBD2 aligns across 8 bases. Trimming at V came to 6 bases and at J to 9 bases, leaving 13 bases not matched to a gene. Germline values: CDR1 SNHLY, CDR2 FYNNEI. The CDR3 loop spans 15 amino acids.

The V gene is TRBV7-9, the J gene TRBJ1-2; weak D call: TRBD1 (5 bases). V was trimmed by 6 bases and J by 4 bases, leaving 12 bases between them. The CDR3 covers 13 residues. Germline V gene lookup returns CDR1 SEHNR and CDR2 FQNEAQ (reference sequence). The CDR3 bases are TGTGCCAGCAGGTTCGCAGGGTCCTATGGCTACACCTTC. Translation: CASRFAGSYGYTF.

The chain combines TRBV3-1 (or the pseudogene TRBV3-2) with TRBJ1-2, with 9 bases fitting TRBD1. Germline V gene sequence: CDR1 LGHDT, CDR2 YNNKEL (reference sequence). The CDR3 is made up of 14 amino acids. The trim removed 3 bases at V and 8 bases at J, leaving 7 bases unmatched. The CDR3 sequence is CASSHRDREGGYTF. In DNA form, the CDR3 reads TGTGCCAGCAGCCACCGGGACAGGGAAGGCGGCTACACCTTC.

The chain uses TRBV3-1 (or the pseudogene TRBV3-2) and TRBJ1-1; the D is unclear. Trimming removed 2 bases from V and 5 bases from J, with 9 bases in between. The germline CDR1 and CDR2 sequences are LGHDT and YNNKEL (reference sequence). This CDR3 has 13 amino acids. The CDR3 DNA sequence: TGTGCCAGCAGCCAAACGTGGAGGACTGAAGCTTTCTTT. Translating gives CASSQTWRTEAFF.

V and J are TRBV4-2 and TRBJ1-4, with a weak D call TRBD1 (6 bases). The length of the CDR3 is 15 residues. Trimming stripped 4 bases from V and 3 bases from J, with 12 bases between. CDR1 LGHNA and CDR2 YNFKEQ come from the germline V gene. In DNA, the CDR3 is TGTGCCAGCAGCCGAACCGGGACACCTAATGAAAAACTGTTTTTT. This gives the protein CASSRTGTPNEKLFF.

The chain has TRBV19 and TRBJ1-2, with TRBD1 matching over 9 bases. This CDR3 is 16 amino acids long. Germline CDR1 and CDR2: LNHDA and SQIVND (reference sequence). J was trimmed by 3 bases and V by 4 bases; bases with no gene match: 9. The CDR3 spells CASSTGTGRLDYGYTF. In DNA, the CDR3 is TGTGCCAGTAGTACAGGGACAGGGAGGCTCGACTATGGCTACACCTTC.

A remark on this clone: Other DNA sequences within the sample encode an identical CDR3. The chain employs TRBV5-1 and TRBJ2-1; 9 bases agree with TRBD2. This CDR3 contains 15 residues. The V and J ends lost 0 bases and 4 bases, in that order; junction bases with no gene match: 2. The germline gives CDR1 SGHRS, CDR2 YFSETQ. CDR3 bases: TGCGCCAGCAGCTTGGATGCGGGAGGGTACAATGAGCAGTTCTTC. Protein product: CASSLDAGGYNEQFF.

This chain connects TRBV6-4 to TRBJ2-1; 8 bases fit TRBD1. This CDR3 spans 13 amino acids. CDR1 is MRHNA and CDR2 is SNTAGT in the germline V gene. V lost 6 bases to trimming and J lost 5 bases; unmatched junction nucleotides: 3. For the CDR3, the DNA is TGTGCCAGCAGCGCGGACAGGGACAATGAGCAGTTCTTC. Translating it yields CASSADRDNEQFF.

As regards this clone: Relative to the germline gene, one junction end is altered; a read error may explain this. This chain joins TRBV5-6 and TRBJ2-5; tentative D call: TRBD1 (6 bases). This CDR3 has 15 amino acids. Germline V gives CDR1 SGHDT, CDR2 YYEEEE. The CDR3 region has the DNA TGTGCCAACAGCTTGGCCGGCAGGGGCCAAGAGACCCAGTACTTC. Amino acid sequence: CANSLAGRGQETQYF.

The CDR3 loop reads CASSPPGTGSYEQYF. Written as DNA, the CDR3 is TGTGCCAGCAGCCCCCCCGGGACAGGGTCCTACGAGCAGTACTTC. V gene TRBV7-9 combines with J gene TRBJ2-7, with 9 bases matching TRBD1. V shed 5 bases and J 1 base; nucleotides not matched to a gene: 6. The CDR3 spans 15 residues. Germline V CDR1 and CDR2: SEHNR, FQNEAQ (reference sequence).

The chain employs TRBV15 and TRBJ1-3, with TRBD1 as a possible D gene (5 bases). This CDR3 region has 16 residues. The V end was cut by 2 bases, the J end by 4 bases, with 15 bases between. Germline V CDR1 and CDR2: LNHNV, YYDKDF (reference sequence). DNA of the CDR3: TGTGCCACCAGCAGAACGGGGGTATCAGCGGGAAACACCATATATTTT. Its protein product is CATSRTGVSAGNTIYF.

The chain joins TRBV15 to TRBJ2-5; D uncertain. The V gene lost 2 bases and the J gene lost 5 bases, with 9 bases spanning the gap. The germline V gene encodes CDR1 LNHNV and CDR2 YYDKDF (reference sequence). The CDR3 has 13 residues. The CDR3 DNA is TGTGCCACCAGCAGATTACGTCGGGAGACCCAGTACTTC. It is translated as CATSRLRRETQYF.

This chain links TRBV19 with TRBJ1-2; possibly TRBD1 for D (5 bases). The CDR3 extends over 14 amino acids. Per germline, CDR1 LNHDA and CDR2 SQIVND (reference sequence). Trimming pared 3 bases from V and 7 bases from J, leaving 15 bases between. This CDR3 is CASSMEGRWFGYTF. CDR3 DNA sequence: TGTGCCAGTAGTATGGAGGGGCGCTGGTTTGGCTACACCTTC.

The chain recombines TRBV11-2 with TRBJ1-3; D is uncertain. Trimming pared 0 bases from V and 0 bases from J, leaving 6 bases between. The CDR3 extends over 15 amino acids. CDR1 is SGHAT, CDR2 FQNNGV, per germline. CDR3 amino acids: CASSLEVASGNTIYF. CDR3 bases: TGTGCCAGCAGCTTAGAGGTGGCCTCTGGAAACACCATATATTTT.

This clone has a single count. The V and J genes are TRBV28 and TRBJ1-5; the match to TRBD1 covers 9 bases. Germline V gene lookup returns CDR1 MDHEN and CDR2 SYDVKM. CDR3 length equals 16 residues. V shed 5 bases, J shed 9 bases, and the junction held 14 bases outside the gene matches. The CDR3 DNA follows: TGTGCCAGCAGTCCAGCGGACAGGGGCGAGGACTGGCCCCAGCATTTT. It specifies CASSPADRGEDWPQHF.

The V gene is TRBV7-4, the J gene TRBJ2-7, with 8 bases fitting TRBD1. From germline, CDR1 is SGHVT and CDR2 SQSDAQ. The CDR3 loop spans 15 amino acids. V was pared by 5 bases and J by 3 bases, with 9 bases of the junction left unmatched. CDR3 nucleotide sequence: TGTGCCAGCAGCCCCCGGAAGGACAGGGACTACGAGCAGTACGTC. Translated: CASSPRKDRDYEQYV.

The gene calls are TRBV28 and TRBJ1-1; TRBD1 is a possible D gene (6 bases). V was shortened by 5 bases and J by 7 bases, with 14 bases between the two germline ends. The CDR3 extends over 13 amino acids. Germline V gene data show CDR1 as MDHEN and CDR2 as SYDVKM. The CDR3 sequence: CASSGGARIEAFF. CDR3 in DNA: TGTGCCAGCAGTGGGGGGGCCCGGATTGAAGCTTTCTTT.

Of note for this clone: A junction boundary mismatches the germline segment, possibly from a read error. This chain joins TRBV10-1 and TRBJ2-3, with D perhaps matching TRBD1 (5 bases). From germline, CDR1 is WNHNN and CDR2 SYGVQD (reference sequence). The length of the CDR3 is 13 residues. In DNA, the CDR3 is TGCGCCAGCAGTGAGGGGGCCACAGGTACGCAGTATTTT. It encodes CASSEGATGTQYF.

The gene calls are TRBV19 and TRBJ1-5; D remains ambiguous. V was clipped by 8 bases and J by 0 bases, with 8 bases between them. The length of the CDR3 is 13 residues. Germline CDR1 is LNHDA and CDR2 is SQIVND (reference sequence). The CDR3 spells CASSTASNQPQHF. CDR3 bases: TGTGCCAGTTCCACAGCTAGCAATCAGCCCCAGCATTTT.

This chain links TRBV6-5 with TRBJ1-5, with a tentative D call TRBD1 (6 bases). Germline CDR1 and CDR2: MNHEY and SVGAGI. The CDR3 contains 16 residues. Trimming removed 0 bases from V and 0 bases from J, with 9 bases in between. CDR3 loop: CASSYSSDSSNQPQHF. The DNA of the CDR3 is TGTGCCAGCAGTTACTCGTCGGACAGTAGCAATCAGCCCCAGCATTTT.

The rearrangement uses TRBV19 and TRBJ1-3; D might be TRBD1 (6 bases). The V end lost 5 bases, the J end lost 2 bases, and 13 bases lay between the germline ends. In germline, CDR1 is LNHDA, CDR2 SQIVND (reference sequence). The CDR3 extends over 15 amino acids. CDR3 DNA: TGTGCCAGTAGTCGAGGACAGCCGGCTGGAAACACCATATATTTT. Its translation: CASSRGQPAGNTIYF.